A single sample is the source of the 22 T cell receptor beta chains below, sequenced in a study of T cells in Graves' hyperthyroidism and ophthalmopathy. The source material, RNA transcripts, was used to amplify TCR beta CDR3 regions. Initially, a first-round RT-PCR of the TCR CDR3 employed the HTBI primer set. TCRdb re-called the multiplex PCR reads with MiXCR, one entry per CDR3 protein. The sample lists roughly 840,000 distinct CDR3 sequences; 38% were seen once. Material for sequencing was blood. The source is a man aged 18 to 29 with Graves' hyperthyroidism.

V gene TRBV15 combines with J gene TRBJ2-6; D possibly uses TRBD1 or TRBD2 (5 bases each). The germline V gene encodes CDR1 LNHNV and CDR2 YYDKDF (reference sequence). Trimming stripped 1 base from V and 4 bases from J, with 11 bases between. This CDR3 is 16 amino acids long. The CDR3 loop reads CATSRVGASGANVLTF. Here the CDR3 DNA reads TGTGCCACCAGCAGAGTAGGGGCTAGCGGGGCCAACGTCCTGACTTTC. Complete variable domain (other parts from reference TRBV15 and TRBJ2-6): DAMVIQNPRYQVTQFGKPVTLSCSQTLNHNVMYWYQQKSSQAPKLLFHYYDKDFNNEADTPDNFQSRRPNTSFCFLDIRSPGLGDTAMYLCATSRVGASGANVLTFGAGSRLTVL.

With respect to this clonotype: This may be a read error, as it is one base from a much larger clone. The chain links TRBV7-9 to TRBJ1-1; TRBD1 might be the D (6 bases). Germline V gene sequence: CDR1 SEHNR, CDR2 FQNEAQ (reference sequence). This CDR3 contains 12 residues. CDR3 nucleotides: TGTGCCAGCACCGGGGGGGACACTGAAGCTCTCTTT. It is translated as CASTGGDTEALF. Drawing the rest from reference TRBV7-9 and TRBJ1-1, the complete variable domain is DTGVSQNPRHKITKRGQNVTFRCDPISEHNRLYWYRQTLGQGPEFLTYFQNEAQLEKSRLLSDRFSAERPKGSFSTLEIQRTEQGDSAMYLCASTGGDTEALFGQGTRLTVV.

This chain uses TRBV19 with TRBJ1-3, with a possible D match to TRBD1 (5 bases). Trimming removed 1 base from V and 0 bases from J, with 13 bases in between. CDR1 and CDR2 from the germline V gene are LNHDA and SQIVND (reference sequence). CDR3 length: 17 amino acids. DNA of the CDR3: TGTGCCAGTAGTATAGTGGGACTCGCCTCCTCTGGAAACACCATATATTTT. This translates into CASSIVGLASSGNTIYF.

This rearrangement joins TRBV7-2 to TRBJ1-4; 8 nucleotides match TRBD1. J gave up 10 bases and V 5 bases, and 12 bases lay outside the gene matches. CDR3 length: 15 amino acids. Germline V gene sequence: CDR1 SGHTA, CDR2 FQGNSA. CDR3 amino acids: CASSHADRAGGKLFF. In DNA form, the CDR3 reads TGTGCCAGCAGCCACGCGGACAGGGCGGGGGGAAAACTGTTTTTT.

This clonotype was seen more than once but under ten times. The rearrangement joins TRBV9 to TRBJ2-7; TRBD1 matches 8 bases. CDR1 is SGDLS and CDR2 is YYNGEE in the germline V gene. The CDR3 totals 16 residues. Unmatched junction bases numbered 14, after V lost 4 bases and J lost 5 bases. For the CDR3, the DNA is TGTGCCAGCAGCCAAGCCGGGGACAGGCCGGGGGACGAGCAGTACTTC. It codes for CASSQAGDRPGDEQYF.

The chain combines TRBV2 with TRBJ1-4; 7 nucleotides align to TRBD1. The junction had 10 bases not matched to a gene; V was cut back by 6 bases and J by 0 bases. Germline-derived CDR1 and CDR2 are SNHLY and FYNNEI. The CDR3 is 17 residues long. CDR3: CASSTGLGGTTNEKLFF. Here the CDR3 DNA reads TGTGCCAGCAGCACGGGGTTAGGGGGCACAACTAATGAAAAACTGTTTTTT. The whole variable domain, filled in from reference TRBV2 and TRBJ1-4, reads EPEVTQTPSHQVTQMGQEVILRCVPISNHLYFYWYRQILGQKVEFLVSFYNNEISEKSEIFDDQFSVERPDGSNFTLKIRSTKLEDSAMYFCASSTGLGGTTNEKLFFGSGTQLSVL.

This sequence joins TRBV11-3 and TRBJ2-7; TRBD1 or TRBD2 may be the D gene (5 bases each). The ends were cut back, 5 bases at V and 5 bases at J, with 25 bases in the middle. Germline CDR1 reads SGHNT; CDR2 reads YENEEA. The CDR3 sequence is 17 residues long. This chain's CDR3 is CASSLGAYLQDNNEQYF. The CDR3, as DNA: TGTGCCAGCAGCCTCGGGGCCTACCTCCAGGATAATAACGAGCAGTACTTC. The whole variable domain, filled in from reference TRBV11-3 and TRBJ2-7, reads EAGVVQSPRYKIIEKKQPVAFWCNPISGHNTLYWYLQNLGQGPELLIRYENEEAVDDSQLPKDRFSAERLKGVDSTLKIQPAELGDSAVYLCASSLGAYLQDNNEQYFGPGTRLTVT.

This clonotype occurred many times. The chain has TRBV29-1 and TRBJ2-2; D call uncertain. Trimming removed 7 bases at V and 5 bases at J, with 14 bases between. The CDR3 length is 13 residues. Germline CDR1 reads SQVTM; CDR2 reads ANQGSEA. The CDR3 loop is CSATDSLTGELFF. In nucleotides, the CDR3 is TGCAGCGCCACTGACTCCTTAACCGGGGAGCTGTTTTTT.

This rearrangement joins TRBV10-3 to TRBJ2-7; TRBD1 is a possible D gene (6 bases). V was pared by 10 bases and J by 5 bases, with 21 bases between. This CDR3 is built from 14 residues. The germline V gene encodes CDR1 ENHRY and CDR2 SYGVKD. In nucleotides, the CDR3 is TGTGCCAGCACCCCCACTGTGGGGGCTAACGAGCAGTACTTC. Translated: CASTPTVGANEQYF.

V and J are TRBV6-2 or TRBV6-3 and TRBJ1-5, with D possibly TRBD1 on 5 matching bases. V was pared by 6 bases and J by 6 bases, with 24 bases between. From germline, CDR1 is MNHEY and CDR2 SVGEGT. CDR3 length: 17 residues. CDR3 in amino acids: CASRSGSGLPYRQPQHF. CDR3 nucleotides: TGTGCCAGCAGGAGCGGTTCAGGGCTCCCCTATCGTCAGCCCCAGCATTTT.

The chain couples TRBV15 to TRBJ2-5, with 9 bases that match TRBD2. The CDR3 loop spans 16 amino acids. Germline lookup yields CDR1 LNHNV and CDR2 YYDKDF (reference sequence). The V segment lost 1 base and the J segment 11 bases; nucleotides outside the gene matches: 14. The CDR3 is CATSRGLAGRYNEQYF. CDR3 in DNA: TGTGCCACCAGCAGAGGGCTAGCGGGGAGATACAATGAGCAGTACTTC. The full variable domain, in which reference TRBV15 and TRBJ2-5 provide the parts outside the CDR3, is DAMVIQNPRYQVTQFGKPVTLSCSQTLNHNVMYWYQQKSSQAPKLLFHYYDKDFNNEADTPDNFQSRRPNTSFCFLDIRSPGLGDTAMYLCATSRGLAGRYNEQYFGPGTRLLVL.

This chain uses TRBV5-1 with TRBJ2-2; D unclear. Trimming shortened V by 2 bases and J by 1 base, and 6 bases separated the two germline ends. CDR3 length: 14 amino acids. Germline V gene data show CDR1 as SGHRS and CDR2 as YFSETQ. In nucleotides, the CDR3 is TGCGCCAGCAGCTTACCTAAGAACACCGGGGAGCTGTTTTTT. This gives the protein CASSLPKNTGELFF.

This clonotype has just a few counts. The J gene is TRBJ1-1, the V gene TRBV20-1; the D gene is possibly TRBD1 (5 bases). The CDR3 has 12 residues. Germline V gene data show CDR1 as DFQATT and CDR2 as SNEGSKA (reference sequence). V was cut by 8 bases and J by 1 base, with 11 bases left in between. Here the CDR3 reads CSPSQGNTEAFF. The CDR3 nucleotides are TGCAGTCCATCGCAGGGGAACACTGAAGCTTTCTTT.

This clonotype occurred a few times. V gene TRBV7-8 combines with J gene TRBJ2-7; no definite D call. Per germline, CDR1 SGHVS and CDR2 FQNEAQ. V was trimmed by 3 bases and J by 3 bases, leaving 6 bases between them. CDR3 size: 12 residues. Here the CDR3 DNA reads TGTGCCAGCAGCTTCTCATTCTACGAGCAGTACTTC. Translated: CASSFSFYEQYF.

A few counts support this clonotype. The chain is built from TRBV2 and TRBJ1-4; unclear D gene. Germline V gene lookup returns CDR1 SNHLY and CDR2 FYNNEI. The CDR3 runs 12 residues. V was shortened by 7 bases and J by 4 bases, with 7 bases between the two germline ends. CDR3 residues: CASTDDNEKLFF. In DNA form, the CDR3 reads TGTGCCAGCACGGATGATAATGAAAAACTGTTTTTT.

This clonotype was counted between two and nine times. V is TRBV5-1 and J is TRBJ2-7; 8 bases are shared with TRBD2. The CDR3 sequence is 15 residues long. CDR1 is SGHRS, CDR2 YFSETQ, per germline. The V segment lost 0 bases and the J segment 2 bases; nucleotides outside the gene matches: 4. The CDR3 sequence is CASSLEASGPYEQYF. CDR3 nucleotides: TGCGCCAGCAGCTTGGAGGCTAGCGGGCCCTACGAGCAGTACTTC. Full variable domain (outside the CDR3, taken from reference TRBV5-1 and TRBJ2-7): KAGVTQTPRYLIKTRGQQVTLSCSPISGHRSVSWYQQTPGQGLQFLFEYFSETQRNKGNFPGRFSGRQFSNSRSEMNVSTLELGDSALYLCASSLEASGPYEQYFGPGTRLTVT.

This clonotype showed up many times. The J gene is TRBJ2-7, the V gene TRBV7-9; 7 bases map to TRBD1. J lost 2 bases, V lost 0 bases, and 7 bases had no gene match. Germline CDR1 SEHNR, CDR2 FQNEAQ (reference sequence). This CDR3 is 16 amino acids long. CDR3 sequence reads: CASSLAKGAQPYEQYF. The CDR3 nucleotides are TGTGCCAGCAGCTTAGCGAAGGGGGCACAGCCCTACGAGCAGTACTTC.

Many counts were recorded for this clonotype. The gene calls are TRBV2 and TRBJ1-5; D is uncertain. Trimming removed 4 bases from V and 7 bases from J, with 14 bases in between. Germline CDR1 SNHLY, CDR2 FYNNEI. CDR3 length: 14 amino acids. This CDR3 reads CASSGLGLNQPQHF. Written as DNA, the CDR3 is TGTGCCAGCAGTGGACTGGGCCTGAACCAGCCCCAGCATTTT.

This clonotype was seen only a few times. J is TRBJ1-2 and V is TRBV20-1; 10 nucleotides line up with TRBD1. The germline gives CDR1 DFQATT, CDR2 SNEGSKA (reference sequence). Losses at the gene ends were 2 bases for V and 7 bases for J; bases not matched to a gene: 10. The CDR3 is 15 residues long. The CDR3 region is CSARSPGTGVRGYTF. As DNA, the CDR3 is TGCAGTGCTAGATCACCCGGGACAGGGGTCCGTGGCTACACCTTC.

This clonotype appeared many times. The chain joins TRBV20-1 to TRBJ1-1, with TRBD1 as a possible D gene (6 bases). The CDR3 loop spans 14 amino acids. Trimming shortened V by 5 bases and J by 4 bases, and 17 bases separated the two germline ends. Per the germline V gene, CDR1 is DFQATT and CDR2 is SNEGSKA (reference sequence). Written as DNA, the CDR3 is TGCAGTGCTCAAGGGACCAGGGGCGGCACTGAAGCTTTCTTT. Its translation: CSAQGTRGGTEAFF.

The chain has TRBV5-5 and TRBJ1-3; TRBD1 matches 7 bases. V lost 5 bases to trimming and J lost 4 bases; unmatched junction nucleotides: 9. There are 15 residues in the CDR3. Germline V gene lookup returns CDR1 SGHKS and CDR2 YYEKEE (reference sequence). The CDR3 sequence: CASRSDRRLGNTIYF. CDR3 DNA sequence: TGTGCCAGCAGGTCGGACAGGAGACTGGGAAACACCATATATTTT.

A few counts support this clonotype. V is TRBV7-8 and J is TRBJ2-3; D is uncertain. Germline loops: CDR1 SGHVS, CDR2 FQNEAQ. The CDR3 length is 15 residues. Deletions cut 5 bases from V and 0 bases from J, with 12 bases between. The CDR3 sequence is CASSPYSTSTDTQYF. CDR3 nucleotide sequence: TGTGCCAGCAGCCCCTACTCGACAAGCACAGATACGCAGTATTTT.